This T cell receptor (beta chain) was captured by sequencing in a study of T cells in Graves' hyperthyroidism and ophthalmopathy. V shed 6 bases, J shed 4 bases, and the junction held 7 bases outside the gene matches. Looked up from germline, CDR1 is SGHTA and CDR2 is FQGNSA. The CDR3 runs 14 residues. This clonotype appeared a few times. As yet, its antigen is unknown. RNA transcripts provided the source from which TCR beta CDR3 regions were amplified. TCR CDR3 regions were first amplified by RT-PCR with HTBI primers. MiXCR, applied by TCRdb to the multiplex PCR reads, yields one record per CDR3 protein. The table has 490,000 or so distinct CDR3 sequences, 46% seen once. Used for diagnoses were clinical symptoms, serum thyroxine and TRAb, thyroid ultrasound and orbital computed tomography. Findings and caveats of the study: Ophthalmopathy and stable hyperthyroidism were told apart by a 13 V-J model. Most thyroid clonotypes that were expanded above 0.001 also turned up in blood.

The specimen was peripheral blood or thyroid tissue (not recorded which). The chain joins TRBV7-2 to TRBJ1-2, with 8 bases fitting TRBD1. This TCR derives from an adult woman with Graves' disease, either hyperthyroidism or ophthalmopathy (not recorded which). For the CDR3, the DNA is TGTGCCAGCAGTTCCGCGGGACAGGCCTATGGCTACACCTTC. It encodes CASSSAGQAYGYTF. Filled out from reference TRBV7-2 and TRBJ1-2, the complete variable domain reads GAGVSQSPSNKVTEKGKDVELRCDPISGHTALYWYRQSLGQGLEFLIYFQGNSAPDKSGLPSDRFSAERTGGSVSTLTIQRTQQEDSAVYLCASSSAGQAYGYTFGSGTRLTVV.